This T cell receptor (beta chain) comes out of a study of T cells expressing NK-cell markers. For the study at large: Sorted CD3+CD56-NKG2C+, CD3+CD56+NKG2C- and CD3+CD56+NKG2C+ T cells were the source of the TCR beta repertoires. Seven sequenced donors out of eight were HCMV-seropositive, one seronegative. Notes on the study in general: The CD3+CD56-NKG2C+ fraction of several donors was also led by these clonotypes. Among CD8+ T cells from six donors, dominant NKG2C+ clonotypes accounted for roughly 1.0-7.0%.

Remarks on this clonotype: As yet, its antigen is unknown.

After re-calling the 5' RACE reads, TCRdb lists one entry per CDR3 protein, DNA absent. Listed are some 450,000 distinct CDR3 sequences; 6% to 8% falls within the top ten. CDR1 and CDR2 (germline): SGHAT, FQNNGV. The CDR3 is made up of 12 amino acids. The rearrangement links TRBV11-2 to TRBJ1-1; TCRdb returns TRBD1, unconfirmable since there is no DNA. Sequencing input: blood T cells: a sorted CD56 or NKG2C T cell subset, CD4+ or CD8+ T cells, or bulk PBMC T cells (not recorded which). This TCR was sampled from a woman aged 18-69 years in good health. This chain's CDR3 is CASSIGQGEAFF.